A selection of T cell receptor beta chains follows, all from one sample in a study of T cells in Graves' hyperthyroidism and ophthalmopathy. One entry per CDR3 protein results from TCRdb running MiXCR on the multiplex PCR reads. This sample has about 640,000 distinct CDR3 sequences, with 45% found just once. The sequencing input was peripheral blood or thyroid tissue (not recorded which). Receptors were obtained from an adult man with Graves' disease, either hyperthyroidism or ophthalmopathy (not recorded which). The CDR3 runs from the conserved cysteine through the conserved F or W. Each record gives: CDR3 protein, V gene.

cdr3_aa: CSVEDPSGRAFF
v_call: TRBV29-1

cdr3_aa: CASMGLGYTF
v_call: TRBV12-3/TRBV12-4

cdr3_aa: CASSQFGLAGQETQYF
v_call: TRBV2

cdr3_aa: CSAARTSGANTGELFF
v_call: TRBV20-1

cdr3_aa: CASSLRTGGFTEAF
v_call: TRBV7-2

cdr3_aa: CASSLGQGYNEKLFF
v_call: TRBV7-8

cdr3_aa: CASSLAPGRAYEQYF
v_call: TRBV5-1

cdr3_aa: CASSTSYNSPLHF
v_call: TRBV7-8

cdr3_aa: CASSQVVGAYTEAFF
v_call: TRBV7-9

cdr3_aa: CASRAVGQGGNTIYF
v_call: TRBV10-3

cdr3_aa: CASSLPGGPNTEAFF
v_call: TRBV7-8

cdr3_aa: CASGTGSTNEKLFF
v_call: TRBV2

cdr3_aa: CSALGRGEQYF
v_call: TRBV20-1

cdr3_aa: CASVFGQGQETQYF
v_call: TRBV25-1

cdr3_aa: CASSPTPTGNHF
v_call: TRBV6-6

cdr3_aa: CATSRETGVYNSPLHF
v_call: TRBV15

cdr3_aa: CASSSTTPGLETQYF
v_call: TRBV5-5

cdr3_aa: CSVLGQGFTPSTIGYTF
v_call: TRBV29-1

cdr3_aa: CASSQAGSGLTYEQYF
v_call: TRBV14

cdr3_aa: CASSGTLSYEQYF
v_call: TRBV6-1

cdr3_aa: CASSSLGGGTEKLFF
v_call: TRBV7-3

cdr3_aa: CATSWHGGTAYEQYF
v_call: TRBV15

cdr3_aa: CASSQVGQAGTDDSYEQYF
v_call: TRBV14

cdr3_aa: CSAGLAGGGETQYF
v_call: TRBV20-1

cdr3_aa: CASSLDPPFFSYEQYF
v_call: TRBV5-5

cdr3_aa: CASSAGLGSLEKLFF
v_call: TRBV7-6

cdr3_aa: CASSYSDSASGANVLTF
v_call: TRBV6-5

cdr3_aa: CSARRANLGQETQYF
v_call: TRBV20-1

cdr3_aa: CSAPRAVPNEQYF
v_call: TRBV20-1

cdr3_aa: CASSLGVSGLENTEAFF
v_call: TRBV5-4

cdr3_aa: CASSFDRGRPDSPLHF
v_call: TRBV2

cdr3_aa: CASSQDGAETQYF
v_call: TRBV6-5

cdr3_aa: CAISESKRGNTGELFF
v_call: TRBV10-3

cdr3_aa: CASSLGGNQQGEGGYTF
v_call: TRBV7-6

cdr3_aa: CASSPTVRNEKLFF
v_call: TRBV7-3

cdr3_aa: CSAIPADRAAGQYF
v_call: TRBV20-1

cdr3_aa: CASSYHRGGTEAFF
v_call: TRBV2

cdr3_aa: CSVEDTGATYEQYF
v_call: TRBV29-1

cdr3_aa: CASSLGQALAYGYTF
v_call: TRBV7-9

cdr3_aa: CASSLGGGQGNYEQYF
v_call: TRBV5-4

cdr3_aa: CASSLGAGQGNYGYTF
v_call: TRBV12-3/TRBV12-4

cdr3_aa: CATSSWTGGHETQYF
v_call: TRBV15

cdr3_aa: CSVETYRQGRETQYF
v_call: TRBV29-1

cdr3_aa: CASSLGRGPTEAFF
v_call: TRBV12-3/TRBV12-4

cdr3_aa: CASSLSGTGVYGYTF
v_call: TRBV5-1

cdr3_aa: CASSEAGSYGYTF
v_call: TRBV2

cdr3_aa: CASSEGGTDGYTF
v_call: TRBV2

cdr3_aa: CASGQGSPEAFF
v_call: TRBV19

cdr3_aa: CASSRVGQGATGELFF
v_call: TRBV6-1

cdr3_aa: CASSSPVASGELFF
v_call: TRBV7-9

cdr3_aa: CASSPEFSRHYEQYF
v_call: TRBV5-5

cdr3_aa: CSVEWQQETQYF
v_call: TRBV29-1

cdr3_aa: CASSSGQGNGYTF
v_call: TRBV7-1